A selection of T cell receptor beta chains follows, all from one sample in a study of blood T cell repertoires in COVID-19. Only in-frame clones appear in the TCRdb table, and some are missing; sequencing was by immunoSEQ multiplex PCR. The sample holds approximately 260,000 clones, 65% to 90% seen once. The sample was peripheral blood. These receptors all stem from a woman aged 80 or older with active or convalescent COVID-19. Each CDR3 is given without its conserved first and last residue.

CDR3 protein	CDR3 length	V gene	J gene
ASSDTAGGEQF	11	TRBV6-4	TRBJ2-1
ASSPPQGVGGDTQY	14	TRBV3-1/TRBV3-2	TRBJ2-3
ASSLWTGYGGTGELF	15	TRBV28	TRBJ2-2
ASSGTGRAYEQY	12	TRBV10-1	TRBJ2-7
ASSSAAGGYEQY	12	TRBV5-1	TRBJ2-7
ASTRGNTGELF	11	TRBV19	TRBJ2-2
ASSLLFSGVLAGGNWYEQY	19	TRBV28	TRBJ2-7
ATRGTANTEAF	11	TRBV24-1	TRBJ1-1
ASSISGQGGGEKLF	14	TRBV19	TRBJ1-4
SVVVTGELF	9	TRBV29-1	TRBJ2-2
SVEEQGDAEAF	11	TRBV29-1	TRBJ1-1
AISDSSSGYTDTQY	14	TRBV10-3	TRBJ2-3
ASSWGQGLPGGYEQY	15	TRBV10-2	TRBJ2-7
ASSQGSGSLQETQY	14	TRBV4-1	TRBJ2-5
ARSLACWGQSSGNTIY	16	TRBV5-3	TRBJ1-3
ASLGGIETQY	10	TRBV2	TRBJ2-5
ASSGGRSADTQY	12	TRBV2	TRBJ2-3
SARADYGYT	9	TRBV20-1	TRBJ1-2
AISRVEINTEAF	12	TRBV10-3	TRBJ1-1
ASSLDTGGTGYT	12	TRBV5-1	TRBJ1-2
ASSLAGRGKVQETQY	15	TRBV5-6	TRBJ2-5
ASSLAGQGGWNTIY	14	TRBV11-2	TRBJ1-3
AWGQGNYGYT	10	TRBV30	TRBJ1-2
ASSQPASGRLEQY	13	TRBV3-1/TRBV3-2	TRBJ2-7
ASSHGPDGYT	10	TRBV10-1	TRBJ1-2
ASSFGDTSSYEQY	13	TRBV27	TRBJ2-7
ASSSPNWAANYGYT	14	TRBV7-9	TRBJ1-2
ASSLAGGGWNNEQF	14	TRBV5-4	TRBJ2-1
ASSPGAHEQY	10	TRBV18	TRBJ2-7
ASSPGLGETQY	11	TRBV6-6	TRBJ2-5
ASSAGTGRREQY	12	TRBV5-1	TRBJ2-7
AWSVGGDTIY	10	TRBV30	TRBJ1-3
ASSLRWTGDEKLF	13	TRBV5-6	TRBJ1-4
ASSLASGTGDGGYT	14	TRBV5-1	TRBJ1-2
ASSLAGATDTQY	12	TRBV7-2	TRBJ2-3
ASSLGQVVGNTIY	13	TRBV3-1/TRBV3-2	TRBJ1-3
SVEDLTGGSYNEQF	14	TRBV29-1	TRBJ2-1
ASSPRQDLASEAF	13	TRBV5-1	TRBJ1-1
ASRILRDTEAF	11	TRBV6-5	TRBJ1-1
ASSDSRDIYEQY	12	TRBV6-1	TRBJ2-7
ASSSKLPSTSGGTDTQY	17	TRBV7-8	TRBJ2-3
ASSYWTSGYEQY	12	TRBV7-8	TRBJ2-7
ASSQLAGGFGETQY	14	TRBV4-2	TRBJ2-5
ASSAPEGNNSPLH	13	TRBV28	TRBJ1-6
ASSSRQGENTGELF	14	TRBV11-3	TRBJ2-2
ASNPPTGEDTGELF	14	TRBV2	TRBJ2-2
AWSRTGNYYGYT	12	TRBV30	TRBJ1-2
AWDTGVNQPQH	11	TRBV30	TRBJ1-5
ASSAGLDRPSYEQY	14	TRBV5-1	TRBJ2-7
ASTQIDKGTGGNYGYT	16	TRBV3-1/TRBV3-2	TRBJ1-2
ASSLVNNNEQF	11	TRBV5-1	TRBJ2-1